These 26 T cell receptor beta chains share one sample of origin, sequenced in a study of blood T cell repertoires in COVID-19. The repertoire was sequenced with immunoSEQ multiplex PCR; TCRdb's copy has only in-frame clones and lacks some. The data hold more than 75,000 clones, with roughly 89% observed a single time. Sequencing was carried out using peripheral blood. The source is a man aged 30 to 45 with acute or convalescent COVID-19.

The V gene is TRBV9, the J gene TRBJ2-2, with TRBD1 identical over 9 bases. Germline-derived CDR1 and CDR2 are SGDLS and YYNGEE. J lost 7 bases, V lost 3 bases, and 10 bases had no gene match. This CDR3 has 16 amino acids. CDR3 residues: CASSAGQGTLGGELFF. As DNA, the CDR3 is TGTGCCAGCAGCGCCGGACAGGGGACGTTGGGCGGGGAGCTGTTTTTT.

V usage is TRBV7-2 and J usage is TRBJ2-7, with a weak D call TRBD1 (6 bases). Trimming removed 5 bases at V and 4 bases at J, with 12 bases between. This CDR3 spans 13 amino acids. CDR1 is SGHTA, CDR2 FQGNSA, per germline. The CDR3 region has the DNA TGTGCCAGCAGCGACGACAGGAGATACGAGCAGTACTTC. This gives the protein CASSDDRRYEQYF. The full variable domain, completed using reference TRBV7-2 and TRBJ2-7, is GAGVSQSPSNKVTEKGKDVELRCDPISGHTALYWYRQSLGQGLEFLIYFQGNSAPDKSGLPSDRFSAERTGGSVSTLTIQRTQQEDSAVYLCASSDDRRYEQYFGPGTRLTVT.

The chain's CDR3 is CASSELAEETQYF. CDR3 DNA: TGTGCCAGCAGCGAACTAGCGGAAGAGACCCAGTACTTC. This sequence joins TRBV7-6 and TRBJ2-5; 8 bases line up with TRBD2. Unmatched junction bases numbered 2, after V lost 5 bases and J lost 3 bases. Germline lookup yields CDR1 SGHVS and CDR2 FNYEAQ. There are 13 residues in the CDR3.

The chain employs TRBV19 and TRBJ2-1, with D perhaps TRBD1 (7 bases). Germline loops: CDR1 LNHDA, CDR2 SQIVND (reference sequence). This CDR3 is 13 amino acids long. V was shortened by 5 bases and J by 12 bases, with 17 bases between the two germline ends. This chain's CDR3 is CASSPPGQGGQFF. The CDR3, as DNA: TGTGCCAGTAGTCCTCCGGGCCAGGGGGGGCAGTTCTTC.

The chain combines TRBV28 with TRBJ2-2, with 8 bases that match TRBD1. Germline CDR1 MDHEN, CDR2 SYDVKM. The CDR3 is made up of 15 amino acids. The junction had 3 bases not matched to a gene; V was cut back by 4 bases and J by 2 bases. The CDR3 DNA sequence: TGTGCCAGCAGTTGGACAGGGAGAAACACCGGGGAGCTGTTTTTT. Encoded protein: CASSWTGRNTGELFF. Full variable domain (rest looked up from reference TRBV28 and TRBJ2-2): DVKVTQSSRYLVKRTGEKVFLECVQDMDHENMFWYRQDPGLGLRLIYFSYDVKMKEKGDIPEGYSVSREKKERFSLILESASTNQTSMYLCASSWTGRNTGELFFGEGSRLTVL.

This chain connects TRBV11-3 to TRBJ2-7; tentatively, D is TRBD1 (6 bases). CDR1 is SGHNT and CDR2 is YENEEA in the germline V gene. The CDR3 consists of 14 residues. Trimming left V 4 bases short and J 0 bases short, with 10 bases between. Written as DNA, the CDR3 is TGTGCCAGCAGCTCCCACAGGGACTCCTACGAGCAGTACTTC. Translating it yields CASSSHRDSYEQYF.

V and J are TRBV9 and TRBJ2-3, with D maybe TRBD1 (5 bases). CDR3 length: 15 amino acids. CDR1 is SGDLS, CDR2 YYNGEE, per germline. Trimming left V 0 bases short and J 4 bases short, with 12 bases between. CDR3 sequence reads: CASSVGAQGADTQYF. CDR3 DNA sequence: TGTGCCAGCAGCGTAGGGGCTCAAGGGGCAGATACGCAGTATTTT.

In DNA, the CDR3 is TGTGCCAGCAGCCAAGACTCTTCCCCCACCGGGGTGTACGAGCAGTACTTC. Its protein is CASSQDSSPTGVYEQYF. V and J are TRBV4-2 and TRBJ2-7, with TRBD2 as a possible D gene (5 bases). CDR3 size: 17 residues. Trimming took off 0 bases at V and 4 bases at J, with 19 bases between the two ends. Looked up from germline, CDR1 is LGHNA and CDR2 is YNFKEQ.

The chain combines TRBV7-2 with TRBJ2-7; the match to TRBD2 covers 8 bases. The V gene's germline CDR1 is SGHTA and CDR2 FQGNSA. V gave up 2 bases and J gave up 0 bases; unmatched junction bases: 6. The CDR3 length is 16 residues. The CDR3 DNA is TGTGCCAGCAGCTTAAAGAGCGGGGGCAGCTCCTACGAGCAGTACTTC. Protein product: CASSLKSGGSSYEQYF.

The chain links TRBV28 to TRBJ2-2; the D is unclear. Germline V lookup: CDR1 MDHEN, CDR2 SYDVKM. The length of the CDR3 is 11 residues. V was pared by 8 bases and J by 8 bases, with 9 bases between. The CDR3 DNA sequence: TGTGCCAGCCTTCACCTAGGGGAGCTGTTTTTT. It specifies CASLHLGELFF.

V gene TRBV7-6 combines with J gene TRBJ2-3, with D possibly TRBD2 on 7 matching bases. The V end lost 0 bases, the J end lost 4 bases, and 11 bases lay between the germline ends. The CDR3 contains 15 residues. Germline V gene sequence: CDR1 SGHVS, CDR2 FNYEAQ. CDR3 amino acids: CASSLALRGPDTQYF. Written as DNA, the CDR3 is TGTGCCAGCAGCTTAGCGTTGCGGGGGCCAGATACGCAGTATTTT. The entire variable domain, with the rest obtained from reference TRBV7-6 and TRBJ2-3, is as follows: GAGVSQSPRYKVTKRGQDVALRCDPISGHVSLYWYRQALGQGPEFLTYFNYEAQQDKSGLPNDRFSAERPEGSISTLTIQRTEQRDSAMYRCASSLALRGPDTQYFGPGTRLTVL.

This chain joins TRBV27 and TRBJ2-7; 7 bases are shared with TRBD2. This CDR3 has 14 amino acids. Per the germline V gene, CDR1 is MNHEY and CDR2 is SMNVEV (reference sequence). V was clipped by 6 bases and J by 6 bases; unmatched bases: 11. The CDR3, as DNA: TGTGCCAGCAGGTGGGGGGGAGGGCCCGGCGAGCAGTACTTC. Translating it yields CASRWGGGPGEQYF.

V is TRBV5-1 and J is TRBJ1-1, with 7 bases that match TRBD1. CDR3 length: 15 residues. The V segment lost 5 bases and the J segment 4 bases; nucleotides outside the gene matches: 11. Looked up from germline, CDR1 is SGHRS and CDR2 is YFSETQ. The CDR3 sequence is CASRPTGAQGTEAFF. The DNA of the CDR3 is TGCGCCAGCAGACCTACAGGGGCGCAGGGCACTGAAGCTTTCTTT.

This clone was picked up a small number of times. This chain uses TRBV5-4 with TRBJ1-1; tentative D call: TRBD1 (6 bases). The CDR3 is 14 amino acids. Germline CDR1 is SGHNT and CDR2 is YYREEE (reference sequence). With 2 bases removed from V and 4 bases from J, the gap between germline ends came to 12 bases. CDR3 in DNA: TGTGCCAGCAGCTTTTTGGGGGCTGGCACTGAAGCTTTCTTT. Its protein product is CASSFLGAGTEAFF.

The V and J genes are TRBV27 and TRBJ2-1, with no clear D. Germline V CDR1 and CDR2: MNHEY, SMNVEV (reference sequence). This CDR3 comprises 15 residues. V was trimmed by 3 bases and J by 1 base, leaving 10 bases between them. This CDR3 is CASSFGAWSYNEQFF. CDR3 DNA sequence: TGTGCCAGCAGTTTTGGAGCCTGGTCCTACAATGAGCAGTTCTTC.

The chain combines TRBV6-5 with TRBJ2-2, with a tentative D call TRBD2 (5 bases). The CDR3 is made up of 15 amino acids. V lost 6 bases to trimming and J lost 1 base, with 12 bases between them. Germline loops: CDR1 MNHEY, CDR2 SVGAGI. CDR3 bases: TGTGCCAGCAGGTCCTTTGGGAGGAACACCGGGGAGCTGTTTTTT. This codes for CASRSFGRNTGELFF.

J is TRBJ1-5 and V is TRBV27; no reliable D call. Trimming cost V 2 bases and J 3 bases, with 8 bases left between them. The CDR3 is made up of 14 amino acids. CDR1 MNHEY and CDR2 SMNVEV come from the germline V gene (reference sequence). The DNA of the CDR3 is TGTGCCAGCAGTTTACTGGGCTACAATCAGCCCCAGCATTTT. Translation: CASSLLGYNQPQHF.

V usage is TRBV19 and J usage is TRBJ2-1; TRBD1 matches 10 bases. Per the germline V gene, CDR1 is LNHDA and CDR2 is SQIVND (reference sequence). CDR3 length: 16 amino acids. V lost 3 bases, J lost 3 bases, and 5 bases stayed unmatched. The CDR3 here is CASSIPGQGIYNEQFF. The CDR3, as DNA: TGTGCCAGTAGTATCCCGGGACAGGGGATCTACAATGAGCAGTTCTTC.

CDR3 sequence: CASSLTRRGETQYF. In DNA, the CDR3 is TGTGCCAGCAGTCTAACAAGACGGGGGGAGACCCAGTACTTC. The rearrangement uses TRBV28 and TRBJ2-5, with a tentative D call TRBD2 (6 bases). The CDR3 spans 14 residues. Between the trimmed V and J ends, which lost 5 bases and 5 bases, there was a span of 15 bases. Per germline, CDR1 MDHEN and CDR2 SYDVKM.

The gene calls are TRBV12-3 or TRBV12-4 and TRBJ1-5; D unclear. Trimming stripped 5 bases from V and 5 bases from J, with 10 bases between. The CDR3 has 13 residues. The CDR3 nucleotides read TGTGCCAGCAGTGTCCCCGGGGATCAGCCCCAGCATTTT. Translated: CASSVPGDQPQHF.

Worth noting for this clone: Other DNA sequences in the sample encode the same CDR3. This chain links TRBV27 with TRBJ2-1; 12 nucleotides line up with TRBD2. This CDR3 has 15 amino acids. Germline CDR1 MNHEY, CDR2 SMNVEV (reference sequence). J was trimmed by 6 bases and V by 4 bases; bases with no gene match: 4. The CDR3 sequence is CASSSLAGGPNEQFF. CDR3 DNA sequence: TGTGCCAGCAGTTCCCTAGCGGGAGGGCCCAATGAGCAGTTCTTC.

The V and J genes are TRBV28 and TRBJ1-5, with 7 bases lining up with TRBD1. CDR1 MDHEN and CDR2 SYDVKM come from the germline V gene. The CDR3 is made up of 16 amino acids. Unmatched junction bases numbered 10, after V lost 2 bases and J lost 6 bases. The CDR3 region is CASSLRAWQGVQPQHF. In DNA, the CDR3 is TGTGCCAGCAGTTTAAGGGCCTGGCAGGGGGTTCAGCCCCAGCATTTT.

The chain employs TRBV28 and TRBJ2-7, with TRBD2 matching 9 bases. The CDR3 runs 18 residues. With V trimmed by 4 bases and J by 5 bases, 18 bases remained unmatched. Per the germline V gene, CDR1 is MDHEN and CDR2 is SYDVKM. The DNA for the CDR3 is TGTGCCAGCAGTTCCCTCTGGACCCTTAGCGGGAGAGTTAACGAGCAGTACTTC. Translation gives CASSSLWTLSGRVNEQYF.

The rearrangement joins TRBV12-3 or TRBV12-4 to TRBJ1-6; D ambiguous. This CDR3 has 13 amino acids. The ends were cut back, 3 bases at V and 9 bases at J, with 9 bases in the middle. CDR3 protein: CASSFNAGSPLHF. In DNA, the CDR3 is TGTGCCAGCAGTTTCAACGCAGGTTCACCCCTCCACTTT.

The chain combines TRBV7-2 with TRBJ1-1; D perhaps matches TRBD1 (6 bases). Germline CDR1 and CDR2: SGHTA and FQGNSA. The CDR3 is made up of 13 amino acids. The ends were cut back, 10 bases at V and 10 bases at J, with 22 bases in the middle. CDR3 in amino acids: CATHSQGQDGAFF. In DNA, the CDR3 is TGTGCCACCCACTCACAGGGTCAGGACGGAGCTTTCTTT.

The chain combines TRBV7-3 with TRBJ2-3; D is unresolved. Germline loops: CDR1 SGHTA, CDR2 FQGTGA. The CDR3 extends over 13 amino acids. The V gene lost 1 base and the J gene lost 6 bases, with 8 bases spanning the gap. The CDR3 loop is CASSLMRSDTQYF. The CDR3 region has the DNA TGTGCCAGCAGCTTAATGCGATCGGATACGCAGTATTTT.